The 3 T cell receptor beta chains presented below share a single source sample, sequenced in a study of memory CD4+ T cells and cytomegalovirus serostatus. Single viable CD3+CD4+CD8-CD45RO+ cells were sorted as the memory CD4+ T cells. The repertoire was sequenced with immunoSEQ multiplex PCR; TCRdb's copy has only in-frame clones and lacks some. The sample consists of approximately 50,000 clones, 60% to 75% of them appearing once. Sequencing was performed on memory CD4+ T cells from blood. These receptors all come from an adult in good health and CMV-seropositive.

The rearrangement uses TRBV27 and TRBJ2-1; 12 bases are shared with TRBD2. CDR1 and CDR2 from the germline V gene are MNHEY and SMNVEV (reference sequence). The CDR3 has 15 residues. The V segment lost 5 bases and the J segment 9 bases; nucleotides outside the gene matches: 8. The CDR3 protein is CASSALTSGSGEQFF. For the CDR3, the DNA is TGTGCCAGCAGTGCCCTGACTAGCGGGAGTGGTGAGCAGTTCTTC.

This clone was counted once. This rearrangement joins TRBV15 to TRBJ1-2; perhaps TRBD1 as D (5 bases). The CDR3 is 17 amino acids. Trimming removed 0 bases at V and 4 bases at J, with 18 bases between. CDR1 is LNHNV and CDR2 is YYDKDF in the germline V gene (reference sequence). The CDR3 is CATSRDSGIRRRYGYTF. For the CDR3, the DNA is TGTGCCACCAGCAGAGATTCAGGGATTAGACGGCGCTATGGCTACACCTTC. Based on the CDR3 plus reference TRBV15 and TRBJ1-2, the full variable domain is DAMVIQNPRYQVTQFGKPVTLSCSQTLNHNVMYWYQQKSSQAPKLLFHYYDKDFNNEADTPDNFQSRRPNTSFCFLDIRSPGLGDTAMYLCATSRDSGIRRRYGYTFGSGTRLTVV.

Here the CDR3 DNA reads TGCAGCGTTACCCGAGGACAGGCGAACACTGAAGCTTTCTTT. It is translated as CSVTRGQANTEAFF. The V gene is TRBV29-1, the J gene TRBJ1-1; TRBD1 matches 7 bases. Germline assignment: CDR1 SQVTM and CDR2 ANQGSEA. The V gene end was trimmed by 5 bases and the J gene end by 1 base; junction bases not matched to a gene: 7. The CDR3 loop spans 14 amino acids.